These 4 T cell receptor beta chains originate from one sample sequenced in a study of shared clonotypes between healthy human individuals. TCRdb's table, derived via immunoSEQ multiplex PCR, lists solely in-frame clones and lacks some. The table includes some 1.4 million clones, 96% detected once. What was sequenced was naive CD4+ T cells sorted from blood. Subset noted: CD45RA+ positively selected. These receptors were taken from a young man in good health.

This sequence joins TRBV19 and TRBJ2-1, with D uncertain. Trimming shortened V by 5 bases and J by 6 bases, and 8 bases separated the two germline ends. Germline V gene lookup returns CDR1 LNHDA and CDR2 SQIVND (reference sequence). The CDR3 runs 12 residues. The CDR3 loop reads CASSLQRNEQFF. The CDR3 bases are TGTGCCAGTAGTCTACAACGCAATGAGCAGTTCTTC.

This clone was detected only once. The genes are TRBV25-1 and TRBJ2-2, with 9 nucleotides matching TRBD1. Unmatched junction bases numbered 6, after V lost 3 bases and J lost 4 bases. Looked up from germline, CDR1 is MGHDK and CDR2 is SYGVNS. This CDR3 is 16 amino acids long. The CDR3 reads CASSDSGTGFTGELFF. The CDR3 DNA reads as TGTGCCAGCAGTGATTCCGGGACAGGGTTCACCGGGGAGCTGTTTTTT.

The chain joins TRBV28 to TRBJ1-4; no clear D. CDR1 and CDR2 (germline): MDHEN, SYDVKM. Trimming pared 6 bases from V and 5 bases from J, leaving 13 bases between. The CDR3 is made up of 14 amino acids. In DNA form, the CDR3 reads TGTGCCAGCAGCACACCGGGTCTCAATGAAAAACTGTTTTTT. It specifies CASSTPGLNEKLFF.

In DNA form, the CDR3 reads TGTGCCAGCAGTGGTACGGATCGCACTGAGCAGTTCTTC. Encoded protein: CASSGTDRTEQFF. J is TRBJ2-1 and V is TRBV6-1; D is unclear. V was pared by 4 bases and J by 9 bases, with 13 bases between. CDR1 is MNHNS and CDR2 is SASEGT in the germline V gene. This CDR3 comprises 13 residues.